The entry below gives a single TCR beta chain sequence along with its context. Germline V gene sequence: CDR1 SNHLY, CDR2 FYNNEI. The CDR3 extends over 16 amino acids. V shed 6 bases and J 1 base; nucleotides not matched to a gene: 9. This record belongs to a study of T cell changes during pregnancy in multiple sclerosis. Sequencing used immunoSEQ multiplex PCR; TCRdb keeps in-frame clones, though not all of them. The sample includes under 35,000 clones, around 85% of them seen just once. V and J are TRBV2 and TRBJ1-3, with TRBD1 matching over 7 bases. This clonotype was sampled from a female donor with multiple sclerosis, enrolled in a pregnancy study. Sequenced here: CD8+ T cells from peripheral blood mononuclear cells, sampled after pregnancy. The CDR3 DNA reads as TGTGCCAGCAGAACCGGGACAGCCGTATCTGGAAACACCATATATTTT. Amino acid sequence: CASRTGTAVSGNTIYF.